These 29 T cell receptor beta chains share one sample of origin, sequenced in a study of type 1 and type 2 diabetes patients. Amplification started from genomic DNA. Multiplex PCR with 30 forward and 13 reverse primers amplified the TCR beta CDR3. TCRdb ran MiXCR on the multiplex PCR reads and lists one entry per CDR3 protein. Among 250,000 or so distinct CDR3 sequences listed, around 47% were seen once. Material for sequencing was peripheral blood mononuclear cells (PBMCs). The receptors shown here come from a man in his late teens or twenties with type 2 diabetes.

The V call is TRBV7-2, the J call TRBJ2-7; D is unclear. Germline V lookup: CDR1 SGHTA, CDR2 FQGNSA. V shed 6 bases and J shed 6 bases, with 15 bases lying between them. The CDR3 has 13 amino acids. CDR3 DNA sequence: TGTGCCAGCAGACGCGAGAAACCAGGCGAGCAGTACTTC. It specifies CASRREKPGEQYF.

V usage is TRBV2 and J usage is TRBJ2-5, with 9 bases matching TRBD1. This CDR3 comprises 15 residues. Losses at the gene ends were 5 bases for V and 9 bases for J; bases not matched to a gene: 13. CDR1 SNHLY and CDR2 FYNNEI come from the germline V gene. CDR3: CASSYTGTGRVAQYF. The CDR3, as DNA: TGTGCCAGCAGTTACACCGGGACAGGGAGGGTCGCCCAGTACTTC.

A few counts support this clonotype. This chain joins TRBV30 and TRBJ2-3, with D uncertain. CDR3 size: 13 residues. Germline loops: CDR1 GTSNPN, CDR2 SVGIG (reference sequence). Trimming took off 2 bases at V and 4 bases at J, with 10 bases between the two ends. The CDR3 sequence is CAWSMGISDTQYF. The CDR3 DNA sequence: TGTGCCTGGAGTATGGGTATTTCAGATACGCAGTATTTT.

In nucleotides, the CDR3 is TGTGCCACCAGTGACCGAAAACGGGCCGACACAGATACGCAGTATTTT. Its protein product is CATSDRKRADTDTQYF. The rearrangement links TRBV24-1 to TRBJ2-3; no definite D call. Germline loops: CDR1 KGHDR, CDR2 SFDVKD. V was pared by 4 bases and J by 2 bases, with 15 bases between. The CDR3 totals 16 residues.

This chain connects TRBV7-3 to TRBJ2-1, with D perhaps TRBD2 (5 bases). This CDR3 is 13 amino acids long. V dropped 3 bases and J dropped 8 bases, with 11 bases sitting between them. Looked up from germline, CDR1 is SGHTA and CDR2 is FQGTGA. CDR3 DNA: TGTGCCAGCAGCTTCGTGAGAGGGTATGAGCAGTTCTTC. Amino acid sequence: CASSFVRGYEQFF.

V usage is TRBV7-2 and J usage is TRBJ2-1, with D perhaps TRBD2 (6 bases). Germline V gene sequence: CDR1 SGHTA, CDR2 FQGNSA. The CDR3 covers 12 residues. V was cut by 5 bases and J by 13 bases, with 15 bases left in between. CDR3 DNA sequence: TGTGCCAGCAGCCCAGGGACTGGTAATCAGTTCTTC. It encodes CASSPGTGNQFF.

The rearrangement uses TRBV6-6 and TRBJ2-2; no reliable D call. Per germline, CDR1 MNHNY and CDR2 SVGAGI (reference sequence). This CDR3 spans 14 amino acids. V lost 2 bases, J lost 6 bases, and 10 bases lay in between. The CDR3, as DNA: TGTGCCAGCAGTTACAGCCTAGAAGCCGGGGAGCTGTTTTTT. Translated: CASSYSLEAGELFF.

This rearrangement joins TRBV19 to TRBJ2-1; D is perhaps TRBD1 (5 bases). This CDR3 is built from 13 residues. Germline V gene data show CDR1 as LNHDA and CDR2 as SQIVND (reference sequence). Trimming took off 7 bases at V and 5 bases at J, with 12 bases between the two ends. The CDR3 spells CASTKTENNEQFF. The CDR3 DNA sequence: TGTGCCAGTACTAAGACAGAAAACAATGAGCAGTTCTTC.

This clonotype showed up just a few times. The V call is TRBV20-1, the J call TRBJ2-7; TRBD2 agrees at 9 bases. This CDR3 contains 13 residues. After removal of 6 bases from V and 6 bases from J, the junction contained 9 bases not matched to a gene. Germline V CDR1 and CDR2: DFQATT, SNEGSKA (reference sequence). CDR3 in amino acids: CSAVAGADVEQYF. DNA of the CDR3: TGCAGTGCCGTAGCGGGAGCCGATGTCGAGCAGTACTTC.

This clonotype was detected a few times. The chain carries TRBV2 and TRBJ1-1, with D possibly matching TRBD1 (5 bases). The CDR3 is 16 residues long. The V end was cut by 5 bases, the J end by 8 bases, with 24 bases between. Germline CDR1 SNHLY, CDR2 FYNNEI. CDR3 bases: TGTGCCAGCAGTCCCGTTTGGTTGGGGAGGGACTCAGAAGCTTTCTTT. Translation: CASSPVWLGRDSEAFF.

The chain's CDR3 is CASSLADTWYGYTF. The CDR3 DNA sequence: TGTGCCAGCAGTTTAGCAGATACGTGGTATGGCTACACCTTC. J is TRBJ1-2 and V is TRBV12-3 or TRBV12-4; no reliable D call. V was trimmed by 0 bases and J by 5 bases, leaving 10 bases between them. The CDR3 has 14 residues.

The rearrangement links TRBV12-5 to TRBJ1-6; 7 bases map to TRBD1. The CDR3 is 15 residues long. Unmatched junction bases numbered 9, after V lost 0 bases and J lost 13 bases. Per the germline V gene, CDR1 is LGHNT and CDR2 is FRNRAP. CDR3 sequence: CASGLVASGGIPLHF. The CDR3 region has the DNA TGTGCTAGTGGTTTGGTAGCGTCAGGGGGGATTCCCCTCCACTTT.

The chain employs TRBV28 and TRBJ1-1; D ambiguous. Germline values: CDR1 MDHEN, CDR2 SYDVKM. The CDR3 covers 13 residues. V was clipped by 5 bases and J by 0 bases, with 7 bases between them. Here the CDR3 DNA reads TGTGCCAGCAGTCAAACAATGAACACTGAAGCTTTCTTT. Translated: CASSQTMNTEAFF. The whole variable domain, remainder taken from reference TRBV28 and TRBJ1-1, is DVKVTQSSRYLVKRTGEKVFLECVQDMDHENMFWYRQDPGLGLRLIYFSYDVKMKEKGDIPEGYSVSREKKERFSLILESASTNQTSMYLCASSQTMNTEAFFGQGTRLTVV.

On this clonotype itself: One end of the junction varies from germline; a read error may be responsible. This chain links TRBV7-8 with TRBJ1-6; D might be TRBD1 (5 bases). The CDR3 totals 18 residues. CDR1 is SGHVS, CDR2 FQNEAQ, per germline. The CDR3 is CASSQERSLVKGNSPLHF. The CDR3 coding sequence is TGCGCCAGCAGCCAAGAAAGGTCTCTAGTGAAGGGGAATTCACCCCTCCACTTT.

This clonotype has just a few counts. The CDR3 nucleotides are TGTGCCAGCAGCTTTTCGACAGGGGTAGGCTATGGCTACACCTTC. Its translation is CASSFSTGVGYGYTF. This rearrangement joins TRBV7-8 to TRBJ1-2; 8 nucleotides match TRBD1. The CDR3 runs to 15 residues. Germline CDR1 is SGHVS and CDR2 is FQNEAQ. J was trimmed by 4 bases and V by 3 bases; bases with no gene match: 7.

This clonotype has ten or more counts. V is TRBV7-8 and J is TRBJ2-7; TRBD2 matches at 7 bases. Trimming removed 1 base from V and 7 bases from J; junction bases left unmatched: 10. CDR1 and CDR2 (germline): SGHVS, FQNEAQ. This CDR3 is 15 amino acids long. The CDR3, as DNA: TGTGCCAGCAGCTTAGGGGGGGGAAGGAGCTGGGAGCAGTACTTC. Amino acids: CASSLGGGRSWEQYF.

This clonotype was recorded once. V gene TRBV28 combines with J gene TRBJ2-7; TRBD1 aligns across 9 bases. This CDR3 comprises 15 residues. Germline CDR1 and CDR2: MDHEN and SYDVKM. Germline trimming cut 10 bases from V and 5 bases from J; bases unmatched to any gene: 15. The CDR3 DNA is TGTGCCACTTCGGGACAGGGTTTTGGCCTCCACGAGCAGTACTTC. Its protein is CATSGQGFGLHEQYF.

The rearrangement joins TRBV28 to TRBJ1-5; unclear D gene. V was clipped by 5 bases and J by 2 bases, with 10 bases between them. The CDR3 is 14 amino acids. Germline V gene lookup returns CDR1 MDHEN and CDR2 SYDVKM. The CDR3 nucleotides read TGTGCCAGCAGTGTACGACGTCGCAATCAGCCCCAGCATTTT. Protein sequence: CASSVRRRNQPQHF.

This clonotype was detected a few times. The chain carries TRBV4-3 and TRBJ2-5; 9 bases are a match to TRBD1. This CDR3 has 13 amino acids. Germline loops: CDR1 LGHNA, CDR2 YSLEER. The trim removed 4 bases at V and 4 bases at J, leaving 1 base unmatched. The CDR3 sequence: CASSRDRVETQYF. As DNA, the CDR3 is TGCGCCAGCAGCCGGGACAGGGTAGAGACCCAGTACTTC.

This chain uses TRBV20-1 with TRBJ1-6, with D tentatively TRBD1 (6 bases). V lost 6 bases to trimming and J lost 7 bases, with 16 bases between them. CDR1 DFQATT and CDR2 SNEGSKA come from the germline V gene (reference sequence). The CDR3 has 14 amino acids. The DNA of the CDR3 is TGCAGTGCCAGGCCTACAGGGAGGAATTCACCCCTCCACTTT. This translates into CSARPTGRNSPLHF.

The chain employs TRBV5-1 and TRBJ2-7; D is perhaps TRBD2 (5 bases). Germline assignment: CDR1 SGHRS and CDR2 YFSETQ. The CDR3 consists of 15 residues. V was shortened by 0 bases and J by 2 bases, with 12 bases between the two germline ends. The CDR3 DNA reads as TGCGCCAGCAGCTTGGAAGCGGCCTTCGCCTACGAGCAGTACTTC. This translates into CASSLEAAFAYEQYF.

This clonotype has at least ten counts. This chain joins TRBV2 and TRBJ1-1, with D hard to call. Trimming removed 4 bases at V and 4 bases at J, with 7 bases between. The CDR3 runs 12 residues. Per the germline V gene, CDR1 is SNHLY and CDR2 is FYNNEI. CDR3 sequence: CASSGAATEAFF. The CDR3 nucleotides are TGTGCCAGCAGTGGTGCAGCCACTGAAGCTTTCTTT.

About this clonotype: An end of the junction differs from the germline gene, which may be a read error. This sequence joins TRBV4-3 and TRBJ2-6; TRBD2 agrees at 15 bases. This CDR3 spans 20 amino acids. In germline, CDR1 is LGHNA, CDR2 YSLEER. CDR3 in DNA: TGCGCCAGCAGCCAGGGGACTAGCGGGGGGCCTTTGCCTGGGGCCAACGCCCTGACTTTC. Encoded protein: CASSQGTSGGPLPGANALTF.

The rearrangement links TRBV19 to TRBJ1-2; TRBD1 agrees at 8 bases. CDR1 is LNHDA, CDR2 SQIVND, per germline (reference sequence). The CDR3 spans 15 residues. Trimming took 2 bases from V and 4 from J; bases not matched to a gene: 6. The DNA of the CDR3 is TGTGCCAGTAGTATATTGGCAGGGGGCGCCTATGGCTACACCTTC. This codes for CASSILAGGAYGYTF.

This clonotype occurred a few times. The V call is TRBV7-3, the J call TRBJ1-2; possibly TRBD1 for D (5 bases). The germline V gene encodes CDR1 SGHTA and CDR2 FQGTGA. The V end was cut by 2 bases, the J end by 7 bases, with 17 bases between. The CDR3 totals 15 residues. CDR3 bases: TGTGCCAGCAGCTTAGACCAAGGGGAGTTGGGTGGCTACACCTTC. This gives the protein CASSLDQGELGGYTF.

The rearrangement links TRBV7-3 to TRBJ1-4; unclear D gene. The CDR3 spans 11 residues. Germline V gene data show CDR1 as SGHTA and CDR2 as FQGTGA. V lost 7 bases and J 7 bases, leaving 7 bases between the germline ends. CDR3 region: CASTSGEKLFF. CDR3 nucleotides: TGTGCCAGCACCTCCGGTGAAAAACTGTTTTTT. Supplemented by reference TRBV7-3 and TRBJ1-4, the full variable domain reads GAGVSQTPSNKVTEKGKYVELRCDPISGHTALYWYRQSLGQGPEFLIYFQGTGAADDSGLPNDRFFAVRPEGSVSTLKIQRTERGDSAVYLCASTSGEKLFFGSGTQLSVL.

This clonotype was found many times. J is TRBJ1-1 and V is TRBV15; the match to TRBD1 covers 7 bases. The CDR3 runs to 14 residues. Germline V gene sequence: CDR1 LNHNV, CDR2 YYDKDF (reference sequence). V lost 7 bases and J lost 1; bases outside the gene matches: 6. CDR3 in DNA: TGTGCCACCAAGGGGGCCGGGAAGAACACTGAAGCTTTCTTT. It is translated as CATKGAGKNTEAFF.

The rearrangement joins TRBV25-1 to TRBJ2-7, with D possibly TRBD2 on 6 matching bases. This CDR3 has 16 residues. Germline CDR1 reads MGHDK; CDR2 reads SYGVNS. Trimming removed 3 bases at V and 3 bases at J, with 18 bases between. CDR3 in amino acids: CASSDLGIAGLYEQYF. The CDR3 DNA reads TGTGCCAGCAGTGACTTGGGTATCGCGGGGCTCTACGAGCAGTACTTC.

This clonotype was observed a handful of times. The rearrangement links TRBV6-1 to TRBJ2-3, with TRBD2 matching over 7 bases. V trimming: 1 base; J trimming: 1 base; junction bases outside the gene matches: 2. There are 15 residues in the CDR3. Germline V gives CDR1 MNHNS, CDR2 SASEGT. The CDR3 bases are TGTGCCAGCAGTGAAGTCAGCGGGGGCACAGATACGCAGTATTTT. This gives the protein CASSEVSGGTDTQYF.